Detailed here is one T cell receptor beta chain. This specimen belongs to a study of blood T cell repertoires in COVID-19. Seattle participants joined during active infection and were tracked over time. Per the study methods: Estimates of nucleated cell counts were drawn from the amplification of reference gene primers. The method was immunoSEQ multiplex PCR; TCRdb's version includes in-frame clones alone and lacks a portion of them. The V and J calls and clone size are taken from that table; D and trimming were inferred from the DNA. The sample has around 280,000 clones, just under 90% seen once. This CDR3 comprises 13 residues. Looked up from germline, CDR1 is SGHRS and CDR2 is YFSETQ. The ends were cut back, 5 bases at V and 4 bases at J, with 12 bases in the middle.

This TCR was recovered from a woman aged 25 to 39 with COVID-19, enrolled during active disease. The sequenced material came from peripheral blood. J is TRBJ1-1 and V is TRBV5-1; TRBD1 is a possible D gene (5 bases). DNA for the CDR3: TGCGCCAGCAGTTGGGGGAGGCGCACTGAAGCTTTCTTT. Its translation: CASSWGRRTEAFF.